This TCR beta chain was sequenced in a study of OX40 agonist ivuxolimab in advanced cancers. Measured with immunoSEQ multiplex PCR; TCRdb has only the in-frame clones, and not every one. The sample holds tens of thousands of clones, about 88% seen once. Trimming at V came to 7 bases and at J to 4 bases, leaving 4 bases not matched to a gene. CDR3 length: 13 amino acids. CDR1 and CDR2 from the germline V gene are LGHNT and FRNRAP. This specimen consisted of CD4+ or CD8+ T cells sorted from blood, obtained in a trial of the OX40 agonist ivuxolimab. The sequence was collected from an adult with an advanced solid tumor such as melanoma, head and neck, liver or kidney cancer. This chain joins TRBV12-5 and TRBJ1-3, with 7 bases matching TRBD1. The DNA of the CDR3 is TGTGCTAGTGCGTCGGACAGGGGAAACACCATATATTTT. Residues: CASASDRGNTIYF. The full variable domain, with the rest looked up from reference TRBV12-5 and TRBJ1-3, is DARVTQTPRHKVTEMGQEVTMRCQPILGHNTVFWYRQTMMQGLELLAYFRNRAPLDDSGMPKDRFSAEMPDATLATLKIQPSEPRDSAVYFCASASDRGNTIYFGEGSWLTVV.